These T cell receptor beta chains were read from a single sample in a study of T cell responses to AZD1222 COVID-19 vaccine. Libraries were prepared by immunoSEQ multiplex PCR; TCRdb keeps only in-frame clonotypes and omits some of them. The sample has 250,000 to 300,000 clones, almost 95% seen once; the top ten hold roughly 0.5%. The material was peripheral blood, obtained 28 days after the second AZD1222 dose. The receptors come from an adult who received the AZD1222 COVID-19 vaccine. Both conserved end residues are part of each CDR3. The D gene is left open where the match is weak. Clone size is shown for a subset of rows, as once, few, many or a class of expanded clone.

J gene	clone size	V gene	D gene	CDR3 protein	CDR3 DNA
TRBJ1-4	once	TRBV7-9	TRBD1	CASSLLAGGEEKLFF	TGTGCCAGCAGCTTATTGGCAGGGGGTGAAGAAAAACTGTTTTTT
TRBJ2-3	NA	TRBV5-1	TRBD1	CASGQGTDTQYF	TGCGCCAGCGGACAGGGGACAGATACGCAGTATTTT
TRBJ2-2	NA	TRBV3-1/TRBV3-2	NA	CASSLLQERVGELFF	TGTGCCAGCAGCCTACTTCAGGAAAGGGTCGGGGAGCTGTTTTTT
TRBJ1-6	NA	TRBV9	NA	CASSSGVSPNSPLHF	TGTGCCAGCAGCTCCGGGGTATCCCCCAATTCACCCCTCCACTTT
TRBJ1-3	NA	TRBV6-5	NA	CATQELSGNTIYF	TGTGCCACCCAGGAACTGTCTGGAAACACCATATATTTT
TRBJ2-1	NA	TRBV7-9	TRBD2	CASSDSGNGNEQFF	TGTGCCAGCAGCGACAGCGGGAACGGCAATGAGCAGTTCTTC
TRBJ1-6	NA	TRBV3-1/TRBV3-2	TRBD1	CASSRGTGVTSPLHF	TGTGCCAGCAGCCGCGGGACAGGGGTAACTTCACCCCTCCACTTT
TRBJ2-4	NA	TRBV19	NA	CASSIDRRQAEAKNIQYF	TGTGCCAGTAGTATAGATCGGCGACAGGCCGAAGCCAAAAACATTCAGTACTTC
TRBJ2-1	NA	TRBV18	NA	CASSFPGPSDNNEQFF	TGTGCCAGCTCGTTTCCGGGACCAAGCGATAACAATGAGCAGTTCTTC
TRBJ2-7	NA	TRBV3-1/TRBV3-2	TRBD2	CASSQDLASGSYEQYF	TGTGCCAGCAGCCAAGATCTTGCTAGCGGGAGCTACGAGCAGTACTTC
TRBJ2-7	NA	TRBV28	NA	CASSRPTDSYEQYF	TGTGCCAGCAGTAGACCGACGGACTCCTACGAGCAGTACTTC
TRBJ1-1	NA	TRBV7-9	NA	CASTHQLLNTEAFF	TGTGCCAGCACCCATCAGCTGTTGAACACTGAAGCTTTCTTT
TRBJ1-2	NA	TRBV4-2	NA	CASSQGDREFGYTF	TGTGCCAGCAGCCAGGGTGACAGAGAGTTTGGCTACACCTTC
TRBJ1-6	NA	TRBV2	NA	CASSETGSSYNSPLHF	TGTGCCAGCAGTGAAACAGGGTCGTCCTATAATTCACCCCTCCACTTT
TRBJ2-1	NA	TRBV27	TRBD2	CASGRLASGSYNEQFF	TGTGCCAGCGGAAGGCTAGCTAGCGGATCCTACAATGAGCAGTTCTTC
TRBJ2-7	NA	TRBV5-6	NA	CASSLGRGSEQYF	TGTGCCAGCAGCTTGGGGAGGGGGAGCGAGCAGTACTTC
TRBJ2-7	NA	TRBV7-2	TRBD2	CASSFGGSVYEQYF	TGTGCCAGCAGCTTCGGCGGGAGTGTCTACGAGCAGTACTTC
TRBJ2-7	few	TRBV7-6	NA	CASSSGPPGGYEQYF	TGTGCCAGCAGCTCCGGCCCCCCCGGTGGATACGAGCAGTACTTC
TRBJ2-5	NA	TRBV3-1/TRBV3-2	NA	CASSHRGSGQETQYF	TGTGCCAGCAGCCACCGAGGGAGCGGACAAGAGACCCAGTACTTC
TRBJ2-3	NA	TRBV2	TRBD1	CASSGGQGRDTQYF	TGTGCCAGCAGCGGCGGACAGGGAAGAGATACGCAGTATTTT
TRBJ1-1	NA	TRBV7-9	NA	CASSGAREIGNTEAFF	TGTGCCAGCAGCGGGGCGAGGGAGATTGGGAACACTGAAGCTTTCTTT
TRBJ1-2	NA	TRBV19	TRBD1	CASTLIGGTAYGYTF	TGTGCCAGTACCCTTATTGGCGGGACAGCCTATGGCTACACCTTC
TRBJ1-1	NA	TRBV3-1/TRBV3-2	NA	CASSPLAGNTEAFF	TGTGCCAGCAGCCCTCTAGCGGGGAACACTGAAGCTTTCTTT
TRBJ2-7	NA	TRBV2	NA	CASRSIRGPSFYEQYF	TGTGCCAGCAGATCTATCAGGGGTCCCTCCTTTTACGAGCAGTACTTC
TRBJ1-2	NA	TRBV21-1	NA	CASSKSGEKRNYGYTF	TGTGCCAGCAGCAAAAGTGGCGAAAAGAGGAACTATGGCTACACCTTC
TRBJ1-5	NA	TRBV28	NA	CASSLMGQPQHF	TGTGCCAGCAGTTTAATGGGGCAGCCCCAGCATTTT
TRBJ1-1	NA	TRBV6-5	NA	CASSYTERNTEAFF	TGTGCCAGCAGTTACACAGAGCGGAACACTGAAGCTTTCTTT
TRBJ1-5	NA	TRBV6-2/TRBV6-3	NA	CASSYSHVSNQPQHF	TGTGCCAGCAGTTACTCACACGTTAGCAATCAGCCCCAGCATTTT
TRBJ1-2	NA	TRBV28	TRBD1	CAATGSLKGYTF	TGTGCCGCGACAGGGAGCCTGAAAGGCTACACCTTC
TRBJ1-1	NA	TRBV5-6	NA	CASSLLGNAEAFF	TGTGCCAGCAGCCTGCTGGGGAACGCTGAAGCTTTCTTT
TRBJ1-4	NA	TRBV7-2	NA	CASSPFHATNEKLFF	TGTGCCAGCAGCCCCTTTCATGCAACTAATGAAAAACTGTTTTTT
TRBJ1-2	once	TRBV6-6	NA	CASSSDRNYGYTF	TGTGCCAGCAGTTCCGACAGAAACTATGGCTACACCTTC
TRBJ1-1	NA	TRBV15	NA	CATSATGIPRAFF	TGTGCCACCAGCGCTACCGGGATCCCAAGAGCTTTCTTT
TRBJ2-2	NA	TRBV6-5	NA	CASSYGQTGELFF	TGTGCCAGCAGTTACGGACAGACCGGGGAGCTGTTTTTT
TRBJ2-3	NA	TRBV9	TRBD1	CASSLGTVAPDTQYF	TGTGCCAGCAGCCTCGGGACAGTAGCCCCAGATACGCAGTATTTT
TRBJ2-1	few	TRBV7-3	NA	CASSPSPGLQFGHEQFF	TGTGCCAGCAGTCCCTCACCGGGACTCCAATTTGGCCATGAGCAGTTCTTC
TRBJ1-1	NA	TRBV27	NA	CASSPGGGTEAFF	TGTGCCAGCAGTCCGGGGGGGGGCACTGAAGCTTTCTTT
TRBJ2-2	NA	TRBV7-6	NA	CASSLLPLRSGELFF	TGTGCCAGCAGCTTACTTCCCCTCCGCTCCGGGGAGCTGTTTTTT
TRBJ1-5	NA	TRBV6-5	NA	CASSYSRPLNQPQHF	TGTGCCAGCAGTTACTCCAGACCGCTGAATCAGCCCCAGCATTTT
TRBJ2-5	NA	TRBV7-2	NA	CASSLDVLGTAQYF	TGTGCCAGCAGCTTAGATGTCCTGGGCACGGCCCAGTACTTC
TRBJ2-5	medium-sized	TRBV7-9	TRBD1	CASSPTGTGRHF	TGTGCCAGCAGCCCTACCGGGACAGGGCGACACTTC
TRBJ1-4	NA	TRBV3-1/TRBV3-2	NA	CASSQLEGQEKLFF	TGTGCCAGCAGCCAACTTGAGGGCCAAGAAAAACTGTTTTTT
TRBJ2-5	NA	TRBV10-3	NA	CAINPNGHQETQYF	TGTGCCATCAACCCTAACGGCCACCAAGAGACCCAGTACTTC
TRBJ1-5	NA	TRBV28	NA	CASSRRGLAQPQHF	TGTGCCAGCAGCCGCCGTGGTCTCGCTCAGCCCCAGCATTTT
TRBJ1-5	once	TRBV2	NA	CASSDGEPQHF	TGTGCCAGCAGTGACGGGGAGCCCCAGCATTTT
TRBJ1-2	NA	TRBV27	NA	CASSLSNRGRGYGYTF	TGTGCCAGCAGTTTATCGAACCGGGGGCGAGGGTATGGCTACACCTTC
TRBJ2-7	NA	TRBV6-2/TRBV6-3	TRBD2	CASSYSRPGLAVSSYEQYF	TGTGCCAGCAGTTACTCTAGACCGGGACTAGCGGTCAGCTCCTACGAGCAGTACTTC
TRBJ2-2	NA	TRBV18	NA	CASSPSPPEFGELFF	TGTGCCAGCTCACCATCACCGCCAGAGTTCGGGGAGCTGTTTTTT
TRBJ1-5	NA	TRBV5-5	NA	CASRPFDGSNQPQHF	TGTGCCAGCAGACCTTTTGATGGAAGCAATCAGCCCCAGCATTTT
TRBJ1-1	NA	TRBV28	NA	CASRRAIRTEAFF	TGTGCCAGCAGGCGGGCGATCCGCACTGAAGCTTTCTTT
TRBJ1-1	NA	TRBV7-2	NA	CASRISTEAFF	TGTGCCAGCAGGATAAGTACTGAAGCTTTCTTT
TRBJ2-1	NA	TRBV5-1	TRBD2	CASSLAGGTRDNEQFF	TGCGCCAGCAGCTTGGCGGGAGGCACTAGAGACAATGAGCAGTTCTTC
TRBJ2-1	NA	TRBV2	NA	CASTGGNEQFF	TGTGCCAGCACCGGGGGTAATGAGCAGTTCTTC